Sequencing of this T cell receptor beta chain was carried out in a study of tumor-infiltrating lymphocytes in primary liver carcinoma. Remarks on this clonotype: The germline gene is not matched at one end of the junction; a read error may be the cause.

Total RNA amounting to about 520 ng was the source from which TCR beta cDNA was made with a constant-region primer. Three-round nested multiplex PCR performed with slightly modified ARM-PCR produced the TCR beta libraries. TRBV1-TRBV30 forward primers and a C-beta reverse primer were used in the first two PCR rounds, which each ran for 10 cycles. TCRdb used MiXCR to reprocess the multiplex PCR reads, holding one entry per CDR3 protein. The sample includes about 120,000 distinct CDR3 sequences, roughly three fifths seen only once; the top ten take about a tenth. Extraction of RNA together with DNA used roughly 18-32 mg of unsorted bulk tissue. Germline V gene lookup returns CDR1 SGHDT and CDR2 YYEEEE. This CDR3 spans 16 amino acids.

What was sequenced was liver tumor tissue from sampling region 1. Subset in this sample: tumor region T1, superior pole. This receptor was obtained from a woman aged 55-70 years with primary liver carcinoma and hepatitis B virus infection. The chain employs TRBV5-6 and TRBJ1-3; D uncertain. CDR3 protein: CASSLKAGSSGNTIHF. The CDR3 nucleotides read TGTGCCAGCAGCTTGAAAGCAGGTAGCTCTGGAAACACCATACATTTT.